This T cell receptor (beta chain) was captured in a study of neurological immune-mediated disorders. 5'RACE employing 10-nucleotide random UMIs yielded the cDNA. A single run covered 15-18 subjects with over 170 million TCR-beta sequences. TCRdb fed the 5' RACE reads into MiXCR, producing one record per CDR3 protein. The data show more than 30,000 distinct CDR3 sequences, less than 9% seen once. This clonotype showed up many times. The CDR3 spans 15 residues. V shed 6 bases and J shed 2 bases, with 18 bases lying between them. Germline values: CDR1 DFQATT, CDR2 SNEGSKA (reference sequence). Healthy controls were blood bank volunteers in Maryland, USA. The study built sorted libraries from about 910,000 CD4+ or CD8+ T cells.

This chain links TRBV20-1 with TRBJ2-3, with TRBD2 as a possible D gene (5 bases). This sequence originates from a man aged 45-65 years in good health. The sequenced sample consisted of CD4+ T cells from blood. The CDR3 DNA reads TGCAGTGCATACTTAGTCTGGGAGAACACAGATACGCAGTATTTT. This encodes CSAYLVWENTDTQYF.